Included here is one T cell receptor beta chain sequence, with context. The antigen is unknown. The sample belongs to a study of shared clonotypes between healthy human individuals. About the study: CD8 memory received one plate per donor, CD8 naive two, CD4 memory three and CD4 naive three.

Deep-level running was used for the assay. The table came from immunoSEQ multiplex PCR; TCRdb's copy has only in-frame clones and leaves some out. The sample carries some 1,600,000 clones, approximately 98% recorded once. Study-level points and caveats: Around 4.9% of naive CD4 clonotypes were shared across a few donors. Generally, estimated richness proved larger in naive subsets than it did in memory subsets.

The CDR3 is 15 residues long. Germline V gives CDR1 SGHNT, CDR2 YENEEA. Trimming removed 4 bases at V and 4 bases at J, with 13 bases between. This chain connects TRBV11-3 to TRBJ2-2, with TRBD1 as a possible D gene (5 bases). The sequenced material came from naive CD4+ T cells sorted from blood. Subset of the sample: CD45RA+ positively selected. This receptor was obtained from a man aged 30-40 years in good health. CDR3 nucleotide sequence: TGTGCCAGCAGCTCGGACAACGTAGCCACCGGGGAGCTGTTTTTT. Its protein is CASSSDNVATGELFF.